This TCR beta chain is from a study of blood T cell repertoires in COVID-19. Regarding this clone: The junction differs from germline at one of its ends, possibly a read error.

The CDR3 is 12 residues long. The germline gives CDR1 SNHLY, CDR2 FYNNEI. Produced via immunoSEQ multiplex PCR; TCRdb's table is partial and in-frame only. The data show about 110,000 clones, over 60% seen once. This chain uses TRBV2 with TRBJ2-3; 12 bases line up with TRBD2. The sequenced sample was peripheral blood. The sequence came from a human donor in a cohort sampled during active or convalescent COVID-19. The CDR3 DNA follows: TGTGCCAGCAGTGATTCTAGCGGGAGGGATGGATTT. This codes for CASSDSSGRDGF.